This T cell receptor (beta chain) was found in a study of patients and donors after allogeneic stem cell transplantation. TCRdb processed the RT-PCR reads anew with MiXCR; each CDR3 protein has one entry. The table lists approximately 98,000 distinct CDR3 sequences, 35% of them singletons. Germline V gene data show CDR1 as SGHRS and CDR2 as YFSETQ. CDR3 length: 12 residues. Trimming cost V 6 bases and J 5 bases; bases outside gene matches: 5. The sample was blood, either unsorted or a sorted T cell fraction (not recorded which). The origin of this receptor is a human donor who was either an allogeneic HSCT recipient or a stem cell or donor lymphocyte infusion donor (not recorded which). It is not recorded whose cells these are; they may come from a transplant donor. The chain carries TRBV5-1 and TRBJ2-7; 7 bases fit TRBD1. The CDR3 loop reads CASKGALDEQYF. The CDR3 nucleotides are TGCGCCAGCAAGGGGGCTTTGGACGAGCAGTACTTC.